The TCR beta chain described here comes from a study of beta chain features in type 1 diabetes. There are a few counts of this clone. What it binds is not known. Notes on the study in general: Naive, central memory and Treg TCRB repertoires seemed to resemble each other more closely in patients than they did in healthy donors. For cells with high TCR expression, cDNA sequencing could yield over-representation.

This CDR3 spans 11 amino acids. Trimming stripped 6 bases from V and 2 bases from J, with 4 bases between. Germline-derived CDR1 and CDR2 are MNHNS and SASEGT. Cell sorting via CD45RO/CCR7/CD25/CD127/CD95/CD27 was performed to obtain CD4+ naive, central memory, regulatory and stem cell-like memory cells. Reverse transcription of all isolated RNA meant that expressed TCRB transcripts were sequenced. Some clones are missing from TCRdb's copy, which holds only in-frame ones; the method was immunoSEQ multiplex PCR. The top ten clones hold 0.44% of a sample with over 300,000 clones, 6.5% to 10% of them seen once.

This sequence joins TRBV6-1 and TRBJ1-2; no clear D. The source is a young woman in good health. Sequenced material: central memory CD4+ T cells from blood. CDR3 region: CASRTNYGYTF. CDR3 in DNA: TGTGCCAGCAGAACCAACTATGGCTACACCTTC.